This T cell receptor (beta chain) was identified during a study of blood T cell repertoires in COVID-19. Overall study context: Specimens from acute and convalescent COVID-19 originated in the United States, Italy and Spain.

Recovery meant two consecutive negative NP/OP PCR tests, professional clearance, or resolved symptoms. Clones were sequenced by immunoSEQ multiplex PCR, and TCRdb holds only the in-frame ones, with some missing. This sample has about 350,000 clones, with about 88% found just once. V was clipped by 0 bases and J by 7 bases; unmatched bases: 12. Germline V gives CDR1 LGHDT, CDR2 YNNKEL (reference sequence). The CDR3 runs 17 residues. This chain joins TRBV3-1 (or the pseudogene TRBV3-2) and TRBJ2-4; 7 nucleotides agree with TRBD2. This receptor was identified in a woman in her 30s who had recovered from COVID-19. Sample: PBMCs or T cells enriched from blood (not recorded which). CDR3 region: CASSQDIRAAGLNIQYF. CDR3 DNA sequence: TGTGCCAGCAGCCAAGATATCCGCGCAGCGGGACTCAACATTCAGTACTTC.